This T cell receptor (beta chain) stems from a study of T cells in Graves' hyperthyroidism and ophthalmopathy. Whole-study context: Once the initial diagnosis was made, peripheral blood was obtained before any treatment.

Study-level findings and limits: Ophthalmopathy was identified by the model a median around 5.9 months ahead of onset.

This clonotype was detected only a few times. Antigen unknown. This may be a read error, as it is one base from a much larger clone. Germline V gives CDR1 MNHEY, CDR2 SVGEGT. Trimming took off 4 bases at V and 6 bases at J, with 15 bases between the two ends. This CDR3 has 14 residues. TCR beta CDR3 region amplification was performed from RNA transcripts. A first-round RT-PCR of the TCR CDR3 used the HTBI primer set. TCRdb reprocessed the multiplex PCR reads with MiXCR, giving one entry per CDR3 protein. The sample has some 760,000 distinct CDR3 sequences, approximately 14% seen once. Sequenced material: blood. The sequence was collected from a woman aged 18 to 35 with Graves' hyperthyroidism. This sequence joins TRBV6-2 or TRBV6-3 and TRBJ1-2, with TRBD1 as a possible D gene (5 bases). The CDR3 region has the DNA TGTGCCAGCAGTTGGGGCAGGAACTATGATGGCTACACCTTC. It yields the protein CASSWGRNYDGYTF.